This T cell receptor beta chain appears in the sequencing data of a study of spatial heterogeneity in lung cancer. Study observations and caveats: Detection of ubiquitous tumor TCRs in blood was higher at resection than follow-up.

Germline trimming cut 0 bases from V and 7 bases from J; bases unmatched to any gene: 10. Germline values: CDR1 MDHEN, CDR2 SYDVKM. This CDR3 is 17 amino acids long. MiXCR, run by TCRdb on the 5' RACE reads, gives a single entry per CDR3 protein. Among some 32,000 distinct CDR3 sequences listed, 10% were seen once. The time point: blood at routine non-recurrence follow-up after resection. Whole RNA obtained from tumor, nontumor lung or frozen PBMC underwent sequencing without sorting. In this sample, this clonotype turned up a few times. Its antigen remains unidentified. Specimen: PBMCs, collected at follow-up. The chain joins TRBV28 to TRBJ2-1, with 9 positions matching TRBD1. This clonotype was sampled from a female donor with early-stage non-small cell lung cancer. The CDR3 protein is CASSLWEDRGMGNEQFF. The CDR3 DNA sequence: TGTGCCAGCAGTTTATGGGAGGACAGGGGTATGGGGAATGAGCAGTTCTTC.